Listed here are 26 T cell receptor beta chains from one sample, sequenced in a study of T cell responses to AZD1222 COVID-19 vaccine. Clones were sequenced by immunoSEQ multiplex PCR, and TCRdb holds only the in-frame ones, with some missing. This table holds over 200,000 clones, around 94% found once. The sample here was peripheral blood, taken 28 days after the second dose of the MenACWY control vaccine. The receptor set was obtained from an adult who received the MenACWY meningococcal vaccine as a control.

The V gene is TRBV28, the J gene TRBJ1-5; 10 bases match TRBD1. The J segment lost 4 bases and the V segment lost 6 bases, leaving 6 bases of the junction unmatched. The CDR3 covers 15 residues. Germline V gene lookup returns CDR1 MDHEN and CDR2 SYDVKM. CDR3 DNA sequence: TGTGCCAGCAGACGGGACAGGGGAGAGAATCAGCCCCAGCATTTT. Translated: CASRRDRGENQPQHF.

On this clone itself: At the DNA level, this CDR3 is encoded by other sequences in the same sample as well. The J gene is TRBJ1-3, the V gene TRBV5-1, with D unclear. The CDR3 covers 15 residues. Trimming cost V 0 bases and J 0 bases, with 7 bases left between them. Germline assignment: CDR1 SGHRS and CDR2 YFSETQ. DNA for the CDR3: TGCGCCAGCAGCTTGGAAGGCAACTCTGGAAACACCATATATTTT. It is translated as CASSLEGNSGNTIYF.

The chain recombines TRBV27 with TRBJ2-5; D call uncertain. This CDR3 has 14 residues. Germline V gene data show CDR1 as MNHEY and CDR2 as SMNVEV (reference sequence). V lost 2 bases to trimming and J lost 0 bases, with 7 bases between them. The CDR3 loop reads CASSLGLNQETQYF. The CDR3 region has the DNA TGTGCCAGCAGTTTAGGTCTAAACCAAGAGACCCAGTACTTC.

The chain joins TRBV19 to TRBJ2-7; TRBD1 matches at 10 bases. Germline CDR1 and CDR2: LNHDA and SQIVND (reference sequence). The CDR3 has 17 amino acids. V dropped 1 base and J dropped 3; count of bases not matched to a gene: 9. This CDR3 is CASSIVWTGGPNYEQYF. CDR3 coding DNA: TGTGCCAGTAGTATAGTCTGGACAGGGGGGCCGAACTACGAGCAGTACTTC.

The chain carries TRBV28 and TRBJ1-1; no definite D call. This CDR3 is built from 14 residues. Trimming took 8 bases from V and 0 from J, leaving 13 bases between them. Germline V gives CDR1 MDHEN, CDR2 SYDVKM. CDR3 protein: CASPDALVNTEAFF. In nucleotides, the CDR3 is TGTGCCAGCCCGGACGCGCTGGTGAACACTGAAGCTTTCTTT.

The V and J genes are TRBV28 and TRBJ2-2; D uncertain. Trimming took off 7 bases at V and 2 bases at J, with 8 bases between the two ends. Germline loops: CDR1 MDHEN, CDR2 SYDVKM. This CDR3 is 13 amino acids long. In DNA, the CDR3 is TGTGCCAGCACCCTATATAACACCGGGGAGCTGTTTTTT. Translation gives CASTLYNTGELFF.

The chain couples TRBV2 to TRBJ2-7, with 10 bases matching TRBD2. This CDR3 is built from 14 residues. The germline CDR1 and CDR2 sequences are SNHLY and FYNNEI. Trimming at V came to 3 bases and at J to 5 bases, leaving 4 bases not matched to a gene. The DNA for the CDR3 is TGTGCCAGCAGTGAGGGTCTAGCGGGAGACGAGCAGTACTTC. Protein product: CASSEGLAGDEQYF. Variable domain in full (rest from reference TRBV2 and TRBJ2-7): EPEVTQTPSHQVTQMGQEVILRCVPISNHLYFYWYRQILGQKVEFLVSFYNNEISEKSEIFDDQFSVERPDGSNFTLKIRSTKLEDSAMYFCASSEGLAGDEQYFGPGTRLTVT.

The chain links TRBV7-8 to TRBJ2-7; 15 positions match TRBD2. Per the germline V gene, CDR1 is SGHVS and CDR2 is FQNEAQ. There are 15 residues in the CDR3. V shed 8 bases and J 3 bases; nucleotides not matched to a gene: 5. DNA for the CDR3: TGTGCCAGCGGGACTAGCGGGGGGACCTTCTACGAGCAGTACTTC. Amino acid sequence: CASGTSGGTFYEQYF.

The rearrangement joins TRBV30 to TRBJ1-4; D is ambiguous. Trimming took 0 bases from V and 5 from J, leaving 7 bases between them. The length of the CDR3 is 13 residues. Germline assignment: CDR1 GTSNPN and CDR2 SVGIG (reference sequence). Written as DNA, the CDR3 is TGTGCCTGGAGTGTACGTCAGAATGAAAAACTGTTTTTT. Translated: CAWSVRQNEKLFF.

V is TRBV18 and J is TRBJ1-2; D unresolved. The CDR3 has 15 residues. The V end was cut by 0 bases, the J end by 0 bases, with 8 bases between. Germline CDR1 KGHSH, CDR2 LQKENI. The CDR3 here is CASSPPTVSNYGYTF. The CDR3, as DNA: TGTGCCAGCTCACCACCAACAGTATCTAACTATGGCTACACCTTC.

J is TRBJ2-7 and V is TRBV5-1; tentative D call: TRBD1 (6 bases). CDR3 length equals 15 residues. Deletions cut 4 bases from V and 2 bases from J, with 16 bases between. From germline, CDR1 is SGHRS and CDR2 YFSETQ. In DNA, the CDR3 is TGCGCCAGCAGCAGCCAGGGGCCCGTCACCTACGAGCAGTACTTC. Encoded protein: CASSSQGPVTYEQYF.

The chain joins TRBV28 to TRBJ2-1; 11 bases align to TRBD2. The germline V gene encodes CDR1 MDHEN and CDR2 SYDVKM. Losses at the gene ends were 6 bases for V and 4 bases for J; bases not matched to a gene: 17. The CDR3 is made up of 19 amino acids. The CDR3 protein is CASSPPPLAGAPSYNEQFF. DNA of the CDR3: TGTGCCAGCAGCCCCCCCCCACTAGCGGGGGCCCCGTCATACAATGAGCAGTTCTTC.

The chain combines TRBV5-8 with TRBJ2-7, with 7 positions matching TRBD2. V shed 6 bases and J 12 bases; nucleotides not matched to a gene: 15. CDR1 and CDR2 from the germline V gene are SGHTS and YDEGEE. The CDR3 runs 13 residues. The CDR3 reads CASTPVGREGSYF. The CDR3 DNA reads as TGTGCCAGCACCCCCGTGGGGAGGGAAGGCTCGTACTTC.

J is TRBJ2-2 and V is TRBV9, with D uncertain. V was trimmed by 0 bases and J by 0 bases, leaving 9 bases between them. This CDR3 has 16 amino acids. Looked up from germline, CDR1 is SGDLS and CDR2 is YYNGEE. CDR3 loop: CASSVDERPNTGELFF. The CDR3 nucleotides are TGTGCCAGCAGCGTAGATGAGAGGCCGAACACCGGGGAGCTGTTTTTT.

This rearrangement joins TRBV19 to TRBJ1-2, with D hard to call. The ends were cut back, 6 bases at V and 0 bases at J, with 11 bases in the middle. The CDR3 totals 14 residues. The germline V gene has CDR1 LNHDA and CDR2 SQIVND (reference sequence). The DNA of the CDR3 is TGTGCCAGTAGCACCGGGTCCTCTAACTATGGCTACACCTTC. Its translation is CASSTGSSNYGYTF.

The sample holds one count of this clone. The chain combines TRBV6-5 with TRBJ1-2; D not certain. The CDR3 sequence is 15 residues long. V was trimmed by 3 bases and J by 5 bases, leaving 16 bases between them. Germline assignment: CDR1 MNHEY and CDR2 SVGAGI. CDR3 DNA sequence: TGTGCCAGCAGTTATGGTCCTGGGATGGGGTATGGCTACACCTTC. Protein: CASSYGPGMGYGYTF.

CDR3 DNA: TGCAGTGCTAGTAGCGGGTTAACTAGCACAGATACGCAGTATTTT. Translating gives CSASSGLTSTDTQYF. The gene calls are TRBV20-1 and TRBJ2-3; TRBD2 agrees at 7 bases. The CDR3 has 15 residues. The junction had 6 bases not matched to a gene; V was cut back by 3 bases and J by 0 bases. Germline CDR1 DFQATT, CDR2 SNEGSKA (reference sequence).

The CDR3 nucleotides are TGTGCCAGCAGCTTGGAATTGTCGAGGGGTTTGAGCACCGGGGAGCTGTTTTTT. Translated, it gives CASSLELSRGLSTGELFF. The genes are TRBV5-6 and TRBJ2-2, with D tentatively TRBD1 or TRBD2 (5 bases each). The CDR3 spans 18 residues. Deletions cut 0 bases from V and 4 bases from J, with 19 bases between. From germline, CDR1 is SGHDT and CDR2 YYEEEE.

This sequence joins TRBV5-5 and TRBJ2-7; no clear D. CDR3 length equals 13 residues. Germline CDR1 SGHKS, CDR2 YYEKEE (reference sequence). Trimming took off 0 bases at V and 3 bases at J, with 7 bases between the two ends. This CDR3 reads CASSLEEIYEQYF. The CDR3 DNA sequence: TGTGCCAGCAGCTTGGAGGAGATCTACGAGCAGTACTTC.

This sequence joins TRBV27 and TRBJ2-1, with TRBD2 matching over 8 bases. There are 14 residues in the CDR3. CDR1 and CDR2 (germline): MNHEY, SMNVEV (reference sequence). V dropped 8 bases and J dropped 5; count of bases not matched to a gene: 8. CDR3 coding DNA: TGTGCCAGCGAAAGACGGGAGGGGGACAATGAGCAGTTCTTC. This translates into CASERREGDNEQFF.

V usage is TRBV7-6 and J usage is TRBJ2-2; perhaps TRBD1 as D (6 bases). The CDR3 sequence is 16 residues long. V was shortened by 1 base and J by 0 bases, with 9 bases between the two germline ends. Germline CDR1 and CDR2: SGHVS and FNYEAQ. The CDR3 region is CASSLGQAPNTGELFF. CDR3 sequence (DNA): TGTGCCAGCAGCTTAGGACAGGCACCGAACACCGGGGAGCTGTTTTTT.

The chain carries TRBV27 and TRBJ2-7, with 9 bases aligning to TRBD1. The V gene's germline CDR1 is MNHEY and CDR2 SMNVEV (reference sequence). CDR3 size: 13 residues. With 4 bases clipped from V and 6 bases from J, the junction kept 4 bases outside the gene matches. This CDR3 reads CASSWDRVGEQYF. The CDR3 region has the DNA TGTGCCAGCAGTTGGGACAGGGTAGGCGAGCAGTACTTC.

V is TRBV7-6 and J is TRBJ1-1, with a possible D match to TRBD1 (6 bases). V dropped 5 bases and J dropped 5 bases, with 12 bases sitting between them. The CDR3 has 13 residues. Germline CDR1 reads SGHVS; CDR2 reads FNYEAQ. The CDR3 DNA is TGTGCCAGCAGCACTGAAGGGGGAACTGAAGCTTTCTTT. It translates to CASSTEGGTEAFF.

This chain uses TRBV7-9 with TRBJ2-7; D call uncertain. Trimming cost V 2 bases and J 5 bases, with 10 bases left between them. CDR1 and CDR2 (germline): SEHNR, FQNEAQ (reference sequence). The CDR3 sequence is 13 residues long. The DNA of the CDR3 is TGTGCCAGCAGCTTAATTTCCGGCAACGAGCAGTACTTC. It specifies CASSLISGNEQYF.

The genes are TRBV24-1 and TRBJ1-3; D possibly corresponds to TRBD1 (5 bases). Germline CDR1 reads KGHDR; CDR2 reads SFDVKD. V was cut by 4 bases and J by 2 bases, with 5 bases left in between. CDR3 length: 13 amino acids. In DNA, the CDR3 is TGTGCCACCAGTGACAGGGCTGGAAACACCATATATTTT. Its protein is CATSDRAGNTIYF.

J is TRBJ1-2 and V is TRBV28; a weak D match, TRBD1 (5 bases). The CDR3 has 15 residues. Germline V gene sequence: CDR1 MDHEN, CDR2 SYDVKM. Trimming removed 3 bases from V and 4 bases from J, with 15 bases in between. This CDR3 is CASSFGTRPLYGYTF. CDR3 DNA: TGTGCCAGCAGTTTTGGGACGAGGCCCCTCTATGGCTACACCTTC.